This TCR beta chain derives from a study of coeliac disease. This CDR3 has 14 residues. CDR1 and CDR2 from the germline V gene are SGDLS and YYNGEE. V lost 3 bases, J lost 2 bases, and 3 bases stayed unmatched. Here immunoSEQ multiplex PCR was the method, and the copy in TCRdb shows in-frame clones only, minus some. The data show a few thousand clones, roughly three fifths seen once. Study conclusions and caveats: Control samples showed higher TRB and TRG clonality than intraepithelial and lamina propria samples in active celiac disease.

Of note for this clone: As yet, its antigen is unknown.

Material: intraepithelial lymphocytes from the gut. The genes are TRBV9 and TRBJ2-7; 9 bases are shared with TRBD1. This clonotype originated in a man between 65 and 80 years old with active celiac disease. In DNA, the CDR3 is TGTGCCAGCAGCGCCGGGACAGGGCCCTACGAGCAGTACTTC. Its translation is CASSAGTGPYEQYF.